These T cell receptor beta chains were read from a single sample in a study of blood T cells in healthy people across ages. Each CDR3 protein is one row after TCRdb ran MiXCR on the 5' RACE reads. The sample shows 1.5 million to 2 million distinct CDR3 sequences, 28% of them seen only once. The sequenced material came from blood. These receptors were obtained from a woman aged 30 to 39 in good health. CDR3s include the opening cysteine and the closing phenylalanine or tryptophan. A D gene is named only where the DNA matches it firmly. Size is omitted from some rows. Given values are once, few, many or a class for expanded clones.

TGCAGTGCTAGAGATCCCGCCGGGGGTAGGGCCCAGCATTTT	CSARDPAGGRAQHF	TRBV20-1	-	few	TRBJ1-5
TGCAGTGCTAGTGAGCCGCCCGAAGCTTTCTTT	CSASEPPEAFF	TRBV20-1	-	-	TRBJ1-1
TGTGCCAGCAGTTCGGAGGAGCGCTACACCTTC	CASSSEERYTF	TRBV6-6	-	-	TRBJ1-2
TGTGCCAGCAGCTTCAAAGCGGGAGCCGATACGCAGTATTTT	CASSFKAGADTQYF	TRBV7-2	TRBD2	few	TRBJ2-3
TGCGCCAGCGGCTTCTCCAGCTCCTACAATGAGCAGTTCTTC	CASGFSSSYNEQFF	TRBV5-1	-	-	TRBJ2-1
TGTGCCACCAGCTCCCAGGTCACGGCCTACGAGCAGTACTTC	CATSSQVTAYEQYF	TRBV15	-	few	TRBJ2-7
TGCGCCAGCAGCTTGGTGGTAGCGGGGGATACGCAGGATTTT	CASSLVVAGDTQDF	TRBV5-1	TRBD2	-	TRBJ2-3
TGTGCCACCGCCCTTGACAGGGGCGGGGGTCAGCCCCAGCATTTT	CATALDRGGGQPQHF	TRBV2	TRBD1	-	TRBJ1-5
TGCAGTGCCTCTGACAGGGTTGGAACTGAAGCTTTCTTT	CSASDRVGTEAFF	TRBV20-1	TRBD1	-	TRBJ1-1
TGTGCCAGCAGATCTTACATGAACACCGGGGAGCTGTTTTTT	CASRSYMNTGELFF	TRBV2	-	-	TRBJ2-2
TGTGCCAGCAGCCATCAACCCACCACAGAAGCCCCGCAGTTCTTC	CASSHQPTTEAPQFF	TRBV7-2	-	few	TRBJ2-1
TGTGCCAGCAGCCTAGGGCCCCTGCATCCGCTCCGGGACTACGAGCAGTACTTC	CASSLGPLHPLRDYEQYF	TRBV7-2	-	-	TRBJ2-7
TGTGCCAGCAGTCCTGGCGGAGCCCGATCTCTTTACGAGCAGTACTTC	CASSPGGARSLYEQYF	TRBV12-3/TRBV12-4	-	-	TRBJ2-7
TGTGCCACCAGCAGAGAAAGCGCGGGAGGGTCAGATACGCAGTATTTT	CATSRESAGGSDTQYF	TRBV15	TRBD2	few	TRBJ2-3
TGCAGTGCAAAACAGGGCTACTACTCTGACTATGGCTACACCTTC	CSAKQGYYSDYGYTF	TRBV20-1	-	few	TRBJ1-2
TGTGCCAGCAGCCCGCCGGGAATCTATGGCTACACCTTC	CASSPPGIYGYTF	TRBV7-9	-	few	TRBJ1-2
TGCAGCGTTGTACAGGGGGCCCTCAATGAGCAGTTCTTC	CSVVQGALNEQFF	TRBV29-1	TRBD1	many	TRBJ2-1
TGCAGCGTGGGACAGGGCACCGGGGAGCTGTTTTTT	CSVGQGTGELFF	TRBV29-1	TRBD1	-	TRBJ2-2
TGTGCCAGCAGCGAAACTGTAGGGTCGGGCTACACCTTC	CASSETVGSGYTF	TRBV6-5	-	-	TRBJ1-2
TGTGCCAGCAGCCCTGGGCTAGCGGGAGTCACTGAGCAGTACTTC	CASSPGLAGVTEQYF	TRBV7-7	TRBD2	few	TRBJ2-7
TGTGCCATCAGGCACCAGGGACCCAATCGCGAGCAGTACTTC	CAIRHQGPNREQYF	TRBV10-3	-	many	TRBJ2-7
TGCAGTGCTAGCTTGCGGGGTAGCGCAGATACGCAGTATTTT	CSASLRGSADTQYF	TRBV20-1	-	-	TRBJ2-3
TGTGCCAGCAGCCCCCGGGAGGGAGTCTCCTACGAGCAGTACTTC	CASSPREGVSYEQYF	TRBV6-5	TRBD2	-	TRBJ2-7
TGTGCCAGCAGCCGGGCCGGGGGGAGATCGGGTGATGAAGCTTTCTTT	CASSRAGGRSGDEAFF	TRBV7-2	-	-	TRBJ1-1
TGTGCCACCAGCGGTACACCACTAGCGGGAGGCTACGAGCAGTACTTC	CATSGTPLAGGYEQYF	TRBV15	TRBD2	many	TRBJ2-7
TGTGCCAGCAGCAGGACCCATTACTACGAGCAGTACTTC	CASSRTHYYEQYF	TRBV28	-	many	TRBJ2-7
TGCAGCGTCGGCAACTTCGGGGAGCAGTTCTTC	CSVGNFGEQFF	TRBV29-1	-	many	TRBJ2-1
TGTGCCAGCAGCCACCGAAGGGCGGGACGAAACGGGGAGCTGTTTTTT	CASSHRRAGRNGELFF	TRBV7-9	-	-	TRBJ2-2
TGTGCCAGCAGCGTGGATGGAATGAACACTGAAGCTTTCTTT	CASSVDGMNTEAFF	TRBV9	-	few	TRBJ1-1
TGTGCCAGCAGTCGAACAGCGGGCACAGATACGCAGTATTTT	CASSRTAGTDTQYF	TRBV6-2/TRBV6-3	-	-	TRBJ2-3
TGTGCCAGCAGCCTTATCGGAGGGGAAAACTATGGCTACACCTTC	CASSLIGGENYGYTF	TRBV6-5	-	-	TRBJ1-2
TGTGCCAGCAGCCAGGGGCTGGGTCCTGGGGCCAACGTCCTGACTTTC	CASSQGLGPGANVLTF	TRBV7-9	-	few	TRBJ2-6
TGTGCCAGCAGCTTGGACAGGGGTGAGCACCTACGTTACAATGAGCAGTTCTTC	CASSLDRGEHLRYNEQFF	TRBV5-6	TRBD1	-	TRBJ2-1
TGTGCCAGTAGTATAGCCAGGGGTGGAACTGAAGCTTTCTTT	CASSIARGGTEAFF	TRBV19	-	-	TRBJ1-1
TGTGCCAGCAATATCGGGGGGACAGGGGTTGGTGAAAAACTGTTTTTT	CASNIGGTGVGEKLFF	TRBV12-3/TRBV12-4	TRBD1	few	TRBJ1-4
TGTGCCAGCAGTTCCGGACAGGGGGCCGTAGACTATGGCTACACCTTC	CASSSGQGAVDYGYTF	TRBV6-5	TRBD1	-	TRBJ1-2
TGCAGTGCTAGCCCCCGAGGGCGAACCGGGGAGCTGTTTTTT	CSASPRGRTGELFF	TRBV20-1	-	-	TRBJ2-2
TGTGCCAGCAGCCATAAACCGGCCAATGAGCAGTTCTTC	CASSHKPANEQFF	TRBV3-1	-	-	TRBJ2-1
TGTGCCAGCAGCTTAGGGGCCGGAGCTGCGCAGTTCTTC	CASSLGAGAAQFF	TRBV11-3	-	-	TRBJ2-1
TGTGCCAGCAGCCTGCCGGGACTAGCTCCTCACGAGCAGTACTTC	CASSLPGLAPHEQYF	TRBV12-3/TRBV12-4	TRBD2	-	TRBJ2-7
TGCAGTGCTTCCGAAGCCCGCGAGCAGTACTTC	CSASEAREQYF	TRBV20-1	-	few	TRBJ2-7
TGTGCCAGCAGTGACAGGGGGTGGGGGATGAACACTGAAGCTTTCTTT	CASSDRGWGMNTEAFF	TRBV2	TRBD1	-	TRBJ1-1
TGCAGTGCTATAGGACAGGGGAGCTACGGGCAGTACTTC	CSAIGQGSYGQYF	TRBV20-1	TRBD1	-	TRBJ2-7
TGTGCTAGTGGTAACCGTCGACCCGAAGCTTTCTTT	CASGNRRPEAFF	TRBV12-5	-	-	TRBJ1-1
TGCAGCGTTCAGCCGGAGGGGAACTATGGCTACACCTTC	CSVQPEGNYGYTF	TRBV29-1	-	few	TRBJ1-2
TGCGCCAGCAGCTTCCGACCTACTCCCGAAAAACTGTTTTTT	CASSFRPTPEKLFF	TRBV5-1	-	few	TRBJ1-4
TGTGCCAGCAGCCACCGTAGGAGTTCCTACAATGAGCGGTTCTTC	CASSHRRSSYNERFF	TRBV12-3/TRBV12-4	-	-	TRBJ2-1
TGTGCCAGCTCACTAAGAACGGGAGAGGTCTACAATGAGCAGTTCTTC	CASSLRTGEVYNEQFF	TRBV18	-	-	TRBJ2-1
TGTGCCAGCCAGCCGGGACAGGCTGAAAAACTGTTTTTT	CASQPGQAEKLFF	TRBV2	TRBD1	-	TRBJ1-4
TGTGCCAGCAGTTGGGACTACACAGATGTGCAGTATTTT	CASSWDYTDVQYF	TRBV12-3/TRBV12-4	TRBD2	-	TRBJ2-3